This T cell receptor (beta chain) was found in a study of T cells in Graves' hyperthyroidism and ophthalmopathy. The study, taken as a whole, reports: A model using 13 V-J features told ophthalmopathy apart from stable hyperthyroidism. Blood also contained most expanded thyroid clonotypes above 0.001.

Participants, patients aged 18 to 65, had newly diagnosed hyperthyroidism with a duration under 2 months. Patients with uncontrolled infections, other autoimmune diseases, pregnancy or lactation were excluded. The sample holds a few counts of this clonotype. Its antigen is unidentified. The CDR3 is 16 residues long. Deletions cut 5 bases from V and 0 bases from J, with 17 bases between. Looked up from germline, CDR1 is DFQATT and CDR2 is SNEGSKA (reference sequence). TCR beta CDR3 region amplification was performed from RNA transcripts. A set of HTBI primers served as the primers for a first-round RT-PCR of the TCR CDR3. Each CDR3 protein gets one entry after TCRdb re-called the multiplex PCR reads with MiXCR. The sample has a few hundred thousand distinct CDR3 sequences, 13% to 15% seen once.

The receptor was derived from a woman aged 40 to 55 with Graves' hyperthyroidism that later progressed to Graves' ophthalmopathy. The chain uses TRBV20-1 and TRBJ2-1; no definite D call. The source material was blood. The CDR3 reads CSAPNLGRNSYNEQFF. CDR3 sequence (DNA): TGCAGTGCTCCGAATCTCGGGCGAAACTCCTACAATGAGCAGTTCTTC.